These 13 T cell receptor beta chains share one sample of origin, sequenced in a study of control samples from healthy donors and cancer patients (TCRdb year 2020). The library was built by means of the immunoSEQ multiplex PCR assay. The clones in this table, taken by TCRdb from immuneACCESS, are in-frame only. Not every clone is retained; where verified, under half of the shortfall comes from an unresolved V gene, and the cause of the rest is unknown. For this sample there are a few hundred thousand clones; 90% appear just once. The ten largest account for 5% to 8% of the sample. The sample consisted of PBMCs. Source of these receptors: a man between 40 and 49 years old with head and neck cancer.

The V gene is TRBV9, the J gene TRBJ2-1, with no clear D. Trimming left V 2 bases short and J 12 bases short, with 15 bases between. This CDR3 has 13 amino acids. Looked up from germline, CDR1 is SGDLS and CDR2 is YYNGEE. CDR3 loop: CASSVEAELGQFF. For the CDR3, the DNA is TGTGCCAGCAGCGTTGAGGCCGAGTTGGGGCAGTTCTTC.

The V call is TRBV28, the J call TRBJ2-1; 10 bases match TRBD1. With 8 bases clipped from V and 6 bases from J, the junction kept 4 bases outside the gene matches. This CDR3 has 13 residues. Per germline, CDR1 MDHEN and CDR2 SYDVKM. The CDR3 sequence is CASWDRGSNEQFF. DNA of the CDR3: TGTGCCAGCTGGGACAGGGGAAGCAATGAGCAGTTCTTC.

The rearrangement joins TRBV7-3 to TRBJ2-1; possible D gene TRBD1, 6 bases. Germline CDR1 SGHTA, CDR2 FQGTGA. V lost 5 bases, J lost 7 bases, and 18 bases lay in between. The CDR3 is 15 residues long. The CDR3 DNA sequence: TGTGCCAGCAGCCCAAGCAGGGGTTCTCGGAATGAGCAGTTCTTC. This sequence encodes CASSPSRGSRNEQFF.

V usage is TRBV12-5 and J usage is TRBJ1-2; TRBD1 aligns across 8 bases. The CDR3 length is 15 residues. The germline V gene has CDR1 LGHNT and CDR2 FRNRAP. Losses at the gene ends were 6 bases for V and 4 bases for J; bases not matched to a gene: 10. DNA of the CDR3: TGTGCTAGTGGCAAAGACAGGGGCGACCTCTATGGCTACACCTTC. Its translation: CASGKDRGDLYGYTF.

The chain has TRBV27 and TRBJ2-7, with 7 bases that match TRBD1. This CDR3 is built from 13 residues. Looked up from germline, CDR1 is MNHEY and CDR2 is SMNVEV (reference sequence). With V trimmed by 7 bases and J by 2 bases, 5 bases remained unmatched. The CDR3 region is CASIRTGTYEQYF. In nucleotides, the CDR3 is TGTGCCAGCATCCGGACAGGAACCTACGAGCAGTACTTC.

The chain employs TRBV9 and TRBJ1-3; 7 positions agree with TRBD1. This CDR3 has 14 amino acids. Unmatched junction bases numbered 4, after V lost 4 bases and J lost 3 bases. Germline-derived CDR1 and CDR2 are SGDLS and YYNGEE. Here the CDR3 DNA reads TGTGCCAGCAGCCCCACAGGGGATGGAAACACCATATATTTT. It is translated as CASSPTGDGNTIYF.

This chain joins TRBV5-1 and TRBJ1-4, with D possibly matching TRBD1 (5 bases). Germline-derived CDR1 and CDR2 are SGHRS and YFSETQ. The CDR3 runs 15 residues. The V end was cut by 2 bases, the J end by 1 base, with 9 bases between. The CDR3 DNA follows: TGCGCCAGCAGCTTCAGTGGGGGAACTAATGAAAAACTGTTTTTT. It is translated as CASSFSGGTNEKLFF.

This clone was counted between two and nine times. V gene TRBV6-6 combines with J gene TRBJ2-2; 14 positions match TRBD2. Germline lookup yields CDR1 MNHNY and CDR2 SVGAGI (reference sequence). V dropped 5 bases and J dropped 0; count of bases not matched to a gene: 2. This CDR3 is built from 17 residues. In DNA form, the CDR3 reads TGTGCCAGCAGTCGGACTAGCGGGAGGCCGAACACCGGGGAGCTGTTTTTT. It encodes CASSRTSGRPNTGELFF.

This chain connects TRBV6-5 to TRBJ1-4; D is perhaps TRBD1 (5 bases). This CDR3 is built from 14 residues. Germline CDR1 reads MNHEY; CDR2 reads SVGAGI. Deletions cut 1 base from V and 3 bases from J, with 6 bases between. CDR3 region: CASSYWGANEKLFF. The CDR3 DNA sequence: TGTGCCAGCAGTTACTGGGGGGCTAATGAAAAACTGTTTTTT.

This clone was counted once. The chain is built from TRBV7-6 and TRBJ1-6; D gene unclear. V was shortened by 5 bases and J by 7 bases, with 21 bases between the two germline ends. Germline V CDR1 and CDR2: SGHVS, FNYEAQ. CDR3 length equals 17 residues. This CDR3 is CASSPGLGSLLNSPLHF. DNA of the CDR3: TGTGCCAGCAGCCCCGGGCTGGGGTCGTTATTGAATTCACCCCTCCACTTT.

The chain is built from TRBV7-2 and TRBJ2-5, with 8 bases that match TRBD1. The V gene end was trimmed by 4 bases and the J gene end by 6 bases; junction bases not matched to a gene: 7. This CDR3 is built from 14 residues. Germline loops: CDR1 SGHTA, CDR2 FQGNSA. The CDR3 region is CASSSGGERKTQYF. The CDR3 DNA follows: TGTGCCAGCAGCTCAGGGGGCGAGAGGAAGACCCAGTACTTC.

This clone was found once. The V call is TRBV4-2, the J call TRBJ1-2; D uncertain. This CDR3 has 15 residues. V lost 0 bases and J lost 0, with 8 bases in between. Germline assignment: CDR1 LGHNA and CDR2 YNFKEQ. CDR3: CASSQEITANYGYTF. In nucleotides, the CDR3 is TGTGCCAGCAGCCAAGAAATTACAGCTAACTATGGCTACACCTTC.

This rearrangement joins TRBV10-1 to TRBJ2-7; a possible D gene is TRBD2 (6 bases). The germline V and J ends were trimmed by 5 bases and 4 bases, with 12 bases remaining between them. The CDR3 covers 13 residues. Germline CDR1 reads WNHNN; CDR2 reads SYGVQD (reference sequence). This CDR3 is CASSPVGGYEQYF. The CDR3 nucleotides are TGCGCCAGCAGTCCCGTCGGGGGTTACGAGCAGTACTTC.